Following are 23 T cell receptor beta chains from one sample sequenced in a study of PD-L1 blockade in urothelial cancer. Described time point: pretreatment peripheral blood. The protocol was immunoSEQ multiplex PCR, while the TCRdb copy is restricted to in-frame clones and leaves out a portion. Altogether about 50,000 clones are present, about 68% being singletons, with the ten largest covering approximately 4.3%. This specimen was PBMCs, taken around atezolizumab (anti-PD-L1) treatment. Every receptor here comes from a man between 70 and 80 years old with urothelial cancer.

This clone was seen just once. V is TRBV4-3 and J is TRBJ1-4; 9 nucleotides agree with TRBD1. This CDR3 region has 16 residues. Germline CDR1 and CDR2: LGHNA and YSLEER. Unmatched junction bases numbered 9, after V lost 4 bases and J lost 6 bases. CDR3 protein: CASSLDTGGEDEKLFF. Here the CDR3 DNA reads TGCGCCAGCAGCCTAGATACAGGGGGCGAGGATGAAAAACTGTTTTTT.

The rearrangement joins TRBV28 to TRBJ1-1, with TRBD1 matching 7 bases. The V gene end was trimmed by 2 bases and the J gene end by 4 bases; junction bases not matched to a gene: 4. CDR3 length equals 14 residues. CDR1 is MDHEN and CDR2 is SYDVKM in the germline V gene. CDR3 in amino acids: CASSLGGGGTEAFF. In DNA, the CDR3 is TGTGCCAGCAGTTTAGGAGGGGGCGGCACTGAAGCTTTCTTT.

The CDR3 DNA follows: TGTGCCAGTTCCCTCCGGGGGGTTGGGGCCTACAATGAGCAGTTCTTC. It specifies CASSLRGVGAYNEQFF. V usage is TRBV19 and J usage is TRBJ2-1, with 7 bases matching TRBD2. The V and J ends lost 8 bases and 2 bases, in that order; junction bases with no gene match: 12. The germline V gene encodes CDR1 LNHDA and CDR2 SQIVND (reference sequence). The CDR3 spans 16 residues.

The gene calls are TRBV4-3 and TRBJ1-1; no clear D gene. Trimming stripped 4 bases from V and 1 base from J, with 10 bases between. The CDR3 covers 14 residues. Germline V gene data show CDR1 as LGHNA and CDR2 as YSLEER. CDR3 sequence reads: CASSPARRNTEAFF. CDR3 nucleotide sequence: TGCGCCAGCAGCCCTGCCCGGAGGAACACTGAAGCTTTCTTT.

Remarks on this clone: The same CDR3 arises from other DNA sequences in this sample as well. The chain uses TRBV11-3 and TRBJ1-1; D perhaps matches TRBD1 (5 bases). This CDR3 contains 13 residues. The V end was cut by 1 base, the J end by 7 bases, with 10 bases between. Germline V lookup: CDR1 SGHNT, CDR2 YENEEA. The CDR3 nucleotides read TGTGCCAGCAGCTTAGGGCGGGACCGTGAAGCTTTCTTT. This sequence encodes CASSLGRDREAFF.

The chain links TRBV11-2 to TRBJ2-5, with a weak D call TRBD2 (5 bases). Germline V gene data show CDR1 as SGHAT and CDR2 as FQNNGV. Trimming removed 1 base at V and 5 bases at J, with 20 bases between. This CDR3 region has 17 residues. In nucleotides, the CDR3 is TGTGCCAGCAGCTTAGGAAAGGCTCGGACTGGGTTGGAGACCCAGTACTTC. Translated, it gives CASSLGKARTGLETQYF.

This clone occurred a few times. This chain uses TRBV4-3 with TRBJ2-3, with 8 bases matching TRBD2. CDR1 is LGHNA, CDR2 YSLEER, per germline. CDR3 length equals 15 residues. Trimming at V came to 0 bases and at J to 3 bases, leaving 2 bases not matched to a gene. CDR3 sequence: CASSQERGDTDTQYF. The CDR3 DNA follows: TGCGCCAGCAGCCAAGAGCGGGGGGATACAGATACGCAGTATTTT.

The chain links TRBV11-1 to TRBJ1-4; 7 bases line up with TRBD1. The CDR3 length is 13 residues. From germline, CDR1 is SGHAT and CDR2 FQDESV (reference sequence). V lost 8 bases, J lost 5 bases, and 5 bases stayed unmatched. This CDR3 is CASQGQRNEKLFF. In nucleotides, the CDR3 is TGTGCCAGCCAGGGACAGCGCAATGAAAAACTGTTTTTT.

The rearrangement uses TRBV28 and TRBJ1-2; possible D gene TRBD1, 5 bases. The length of the CDR3 is 14 residues. The germline CDR1 and CDR2 sequences are MDHEN and SYDVKM. V lost 3 bases and J lost 5, with 13 bases in between. DNA for the CDR3: TGTGCCAGCAGTTTGGCGGCAAGGGGTTATGGCTACACCTTC. Its translation: CASSLAARGYGYTF.

In this sample, this clone turned up a few times. The V and J genes are TRBV9 and TRBJ2-2; 10 bases map to TRBD2. Germline loops: CDR1 SGDLS, CDR2 YYNGEE. J gave up 5 bases and V 0 bases, and 10 bases lay outside the gene matches. The CDR3 sequence is 18 residues long. CDR3 sequence (DNA): TGTGCCAGCAGCGTAGGGGGTAGCGGGGGGCTAGCGACCGGGGAGCTGTTTTTT. Encoded protein: CASSVGGSGGLATGELFF.

The rearrangement links TRBV7-8 to TRBJ2-3; D uncertain. Between the trimmed V and J ends, which lost 8 bases and 0 bases, there was a span of 12 bases. The CDR3 consists of 14 residues. Germline CDR1 is SGHVS and CDR2 is FQNEAQ. The CDR3 is CASEKTSSTDTQYF. CDR3 DNA: TGTGCCAGCGAGAAAACCTCTAGCACAGATACGCAGTATTTT.

The chain combines TRBV5-4 with TRBJ2-2, with 14 bases identical to TRBD2. The ends lost 0 bases at V and 6 bases at J; junction bases unmatched: 4. CDR3 size: 17 residues. Germline V gene sequence: CDR1 SGHNT, CDR2 YYREEE (reference sequence). The CDR3 DNA sequence: TGTGCCAGCAGCTTGGGACTAGCGGGGGGGCACCCCGGGGAGCTGTTTTTT. This encodes CASSLGLAGGHPGELFF.

The chain is built from TRBV5-1 and TRBJ2-7; 12 bases fit TRBD1. This CDR3 comprises 18 residues. Germline lookup yields CDR1 SGHRS and CDR2 YFSETQ. With V trimmed by 2 bases and J by 7 bases, 16 bases remained unmatched. CDR3 in DNA: TGCGCCAGCAGCTTTATCGAAATCCCGGGACAGGGGGCTGGAGAGCAGTACTTC. Translation gives CASSFIEIPGQGAGEQYF.

J is TRBJ1-1 and V is TRBV2, with D tentatively TRBD1 (6 bases). Germline loops: CDR1 SNHLY, CDR2 FYNNEI. The ends were cut back, 5 bases at V and 3 bases at J, with 10 bases in the middle. The CDR3 covers 13 residues. The CDR3 sequence is CASSRGGDTEAFF. The CDR3 DNA is TGTGCCAGCAGTCGAGGGGGGGACACTGAAGCTTTCTTT.

The chain links TRBV5-4 to TRBJ1-1; a possible D gene is TRBD1 (5 bases). Germline V lookup: CDR1 SGHNT, CDR2 YYREEE (reference sequence). Between the trimmed V and J ends, which lost 0 bases and 3 bases, there was a span of 12 bases. There are 15 residues in the CDR3. CDR3 sequence reads: CASSLAGQLHTEAFF. The CDR3 region has the DNA TGTGCCAGCAGCTTGGCAGGGCAGTTACACACTGAAGCTTTCTTT.

The chain is built from TRBV9 and TRBJ1-4; 10 bases fit TRBD1. J gave up 7 bases and V 4 bases, and 4 bases lay outside the gene matches. The CDR3 has 14 amino acids. CDR1 and CDR2 from the germline V gene are SGDLS and YYNGEE. For the CDR3, the DNA is TGTGCCAGCAGCCCGGGGACAGGGGTTGAAAAACTGTTTTTT. Protein sequence: CASSPGTGVEKLFF.

The V call is TRBV13, the J call TRBJ1-2; D unclear. CDR1 is PRHDT and CDR2 is FYEKMQ in the germline V gene (reference sequence). V gave up 1 base and J gave up 8 bases, with 8 bases separating them. The CDR3 length is 12 residues. The CDR3 spells CASSLESTGYTF. The CDR3 nucleotides are TGTGCCAGCAGCTTAGAGTCGACAGGCTACACCTTC.

The rearrangement uses TRBV15 and TRBJ2-1; 10 bases agree with TRBD2. From germline, CDR1 is LNHNV and CDR2 YYDKDF (reference sequence). V dropped 0 bases and J dropped 9; count of bases not matched to a gene: 11. The CDR3 sequence is 17 residues long. The CDR3 reads CATSRDLTSGRVGEQFF. The CDR3 DNA is TGTGCCACCAGCAGAGATCTGACAAGCGGGAGGGTTGGTGAGCAGTTCTTC.

The rearrangement uses TRBV19 and TRBJ1-4, with a tentative D call TRBD1 (6 bases). This CDR3 is built from 16 residues. V dropped 1 base and J dropped 7 bases, with 16 bases sitting between them. Looked up from germline, CDR1 is LNHDA and CDR2 is SQIVND (reference sequence). CDR3 sequence (DNA): TGTGCCAGTAGTATAGGACTGGCAGGGGCAAGTGAAAAACTGTTTTTT. Its translation is CASSIGLAGASEKLFF.

This clone appeared a single time. CDR3 sequence (DNA): TGTGCCAGCAGCCCGGGCCAGGGTTTATTATACACTGAAGCTTTCTTT. It translates to CASSPGQGLLYTEAFF. The V call is TRBV28, the J call TRBJ1-1; possibly TRBD1 for D (5 bases). Germline V gives CDR1 MDHEN, CDR2 SYDVKM. V was cut by 6 bases and J by 3 bases, with 20 bases left in between. The CDR3 is 16 amino acids.

This rearrangement joins TRBV30 to TRBJ1-5; 7 bases agree with TRBD1. V lost 2 bases to trimming and J lost 7 bases; unmatched junction nucleotides: 5. Germline values: CDR1 GTSNPN, CDR2 SVGIG (reference sequence). There are 13 residues in the CDR3. CDR3 DNA sequence: TGTGCCTGGAGTCAAAGACAGGGCCAGCCCCAGCATTTT. Its protein is CAWSQRQGQPQHF. Drawing the rest from reference TRBV30 and TRBJ1-5, the complete variable domain is SQTIHQWPATLVQPVGSPLSLECTVEGTSNPNLYWYRQAAGRGLQLLFYSVGIGQISSEVPQNLSASRPQDRQFILSSKKLLLSDSGFYLCAWSQRQGQPQHFGDGTRLSIL.

The chain uses TRBV10-3 and TRBJ1-1, with a tentative D call TRBD1 (6 bases). The germline gives CDR1 ENHRY, CDR2 SYGVKD. This CDR3 spans 14 amino acids. Trimming left V 10 bases short and J 1 base short, with 16 bases between. The CDR3 sequence: CATLGAGANTEAFF. For the CDR3, the DNA is TGTGCCACCCTAGGGGCAGGGGCGAACACTGAAGCTTTCTTT.

The V gene is TRBV7-9, the J gene TRBJ1-1; the D gene is possibly TRBD1 (5 bases). CDR3 length: 15 amino acids. Germline CDR1 and CDR2: SEHNR and FQNEAQ (reference sequence). V gave up 4 bases and J gave up 5 bases, with 17 bases separating them. The CDR3, as DNA: TGTGCCAGCAGCTCATCCGACAGAGCGGGAACTGAAGCTTTCTTT. Its translation is CASSSSDRAGTEAFF.